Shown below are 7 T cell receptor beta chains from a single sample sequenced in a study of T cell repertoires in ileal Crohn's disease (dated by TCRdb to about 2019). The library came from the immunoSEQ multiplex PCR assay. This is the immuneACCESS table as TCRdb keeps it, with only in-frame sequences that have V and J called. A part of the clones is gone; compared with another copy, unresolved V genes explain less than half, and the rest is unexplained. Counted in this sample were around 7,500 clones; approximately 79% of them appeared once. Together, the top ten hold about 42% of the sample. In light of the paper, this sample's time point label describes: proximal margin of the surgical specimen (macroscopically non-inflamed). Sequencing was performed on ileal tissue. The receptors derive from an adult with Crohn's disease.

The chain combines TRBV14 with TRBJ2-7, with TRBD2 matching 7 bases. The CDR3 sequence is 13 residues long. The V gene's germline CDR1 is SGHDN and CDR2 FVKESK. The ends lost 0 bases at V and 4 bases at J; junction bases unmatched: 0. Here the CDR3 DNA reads TGTGCCAGCAGCCAAGACGGGGGGTACGAGCAGTACTTC. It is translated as CASSQDGGYEQYF.

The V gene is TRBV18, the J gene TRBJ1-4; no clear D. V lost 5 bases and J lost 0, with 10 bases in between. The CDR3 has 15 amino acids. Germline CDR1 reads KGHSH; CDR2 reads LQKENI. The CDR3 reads CASSSQVATNEKLFF. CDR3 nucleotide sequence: TGTGCCAGCTCATCCCAGGTCGCAACTAATGAAAAACTGTTTTTT.

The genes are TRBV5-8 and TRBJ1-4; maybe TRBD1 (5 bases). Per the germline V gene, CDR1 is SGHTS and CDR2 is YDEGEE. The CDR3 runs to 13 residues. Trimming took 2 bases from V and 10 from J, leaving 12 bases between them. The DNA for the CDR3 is TGTGCCAGCAGCTTAAGGGGAGTCGGAAAACTGTTTTTT. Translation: CASSLRGVGKLFF. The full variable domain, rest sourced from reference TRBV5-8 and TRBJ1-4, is EAGVTQSPTHLIKTRGQQATLRCSPISGHTSVYWYQQALGLGLQFLLWYDEGEERNRGNFPPRFSGRQFPNYSSELNVNALELEDSALYLCASSLRGVGKLFFGSGTQLSVL.

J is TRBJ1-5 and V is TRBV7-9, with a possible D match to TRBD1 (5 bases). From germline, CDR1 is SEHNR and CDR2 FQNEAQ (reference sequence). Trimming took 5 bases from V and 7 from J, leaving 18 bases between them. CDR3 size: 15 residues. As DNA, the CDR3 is TGTGCCAGCAGCCCTGCATCAGGGATAGGACAGCCCCAGCATTTT. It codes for CASSPASGIGQPQHF.

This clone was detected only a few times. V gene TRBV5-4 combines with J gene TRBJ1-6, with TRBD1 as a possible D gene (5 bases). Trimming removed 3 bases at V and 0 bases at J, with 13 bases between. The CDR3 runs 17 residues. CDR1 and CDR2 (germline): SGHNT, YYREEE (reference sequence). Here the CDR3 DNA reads TGTGCCAGCAGCTCCTCGGACATTTCCTCCTATAATTCACCCCTCCACTTT. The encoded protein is CASSSSDISSYNSPLHF.

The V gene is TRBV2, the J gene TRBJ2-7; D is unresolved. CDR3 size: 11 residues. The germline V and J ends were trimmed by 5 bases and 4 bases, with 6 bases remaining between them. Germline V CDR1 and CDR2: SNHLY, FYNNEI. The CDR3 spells CASSKGYEQYF. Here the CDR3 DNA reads TGTGCCAGCAGTAAAGGGTACGAGCAGTACTTC. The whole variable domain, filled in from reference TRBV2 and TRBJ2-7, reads EPEVTQTPSHQVTQMGQEVILRCVPISNHLYFYWYRQILGQKVEFLVSFYNNEISEKSEIFDDQFSVERPDGSNFTLKIRSTKLEDSAMYFCASSKGYEQYFGPGTRLTVT.

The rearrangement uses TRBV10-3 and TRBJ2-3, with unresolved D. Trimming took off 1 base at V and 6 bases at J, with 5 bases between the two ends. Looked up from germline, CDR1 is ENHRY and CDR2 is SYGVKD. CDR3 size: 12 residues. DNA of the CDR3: TGTGCCATCAGTGAGTACGAGGATACGCAGTATTTT. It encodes CAISEYEDTQYF.